This T cell receptor (beta chain) was obtained from a study of CD8 T cells in Susac syndrome (dated by TCRdb to the late 2010s). Background on the whole study: Whether CD8+ T cell activation and differentiation in Susac syndrome was antigen driven was tested using repertoire sequencing. CD8+ T cell repertoire clonality was compared between some 12 healthy donors, approximately 14 Susac syndrome patients and 15 multiple sclerosis patients.

Peripheral blood CD8+ and CD4+ T cells from healthy donors, Susac syndrome patients and multiple sclerosis patients were profiled by high-throughput TCR beta sequencing. Treatment-naive patients with stable or active relapsing-remitting disease fulfilling revised McDonald criteria were used as multiple sclerosis controls. Bulk CD8+ and CD4+ T cells were purified by magnetic negative isolation, whereas CD8+ TEMRA cells were enriched by FACS. Blood was collected in EDTA tubes and processed within 24 hours, with PBMCs isolated through density gradient centrifugation. PBMCs intended for TCR sequencing were frozen in liquid nitrogen and were later thawed in a 37 degrees C water bath. The sorted or isolated CD4+, CD8+ and CD8+ TEMRA cells reached a purity of at least 90%. On this clonotype: Its antigen remains unidentified. No clone much larger than this one lies a single base away; base qualities are absent.

For CDR1 and CDR2, the germline V gene (reference sequence) lists LNHDA and SQIVND. V is shortened by 5 bases, J by 4 bases, and the region joining them spans 14 bases. The CDR3 holds 14 amino acids from the cysteine to the phenylalanine. CDR3 DNA is the only sequence kept; it has 42 bases, read in frame from the first base. RNA was extracted using the RNeasy kit, and about 0.5 to 1 microgram was reverse transcribed with random hexamers. The immunoSEQ multiplex PCR assay, which covers 54 Vbeta and 13 Jbeta segments, was used to amplify TCR beta CDR3 regions. To correct PCR amplification bias, a synthetic template baseline was used for both primer optimization and computational correction. On the authors' methods: Only productive sequences were kept, with reads annotated to V, D and J genes according to IMGT and analyzed in immunoSEQ Analyzer. Clonality was calculated as one minus the Shannon entropy normalized by log2 of the number of productive unique sequences. Public and private clones were assessed among the 100 most prevalent clones of each patient and control. Clones were defined as Susac-specific if absent from the healthy and MS cohorts, from around 1,000 published viral clones and from other ImmuneACCESS disease sequences. TCRdb reworked the public reads: Q25 trimming with fastp, MiXCR clone assembly, productive beta chains retained. Rows with a matching CDR3 protein are joined into one entry that keeps the most common DNA and genes. The V and J calls were not made by the authors but by TCRdb's processing. The sample profile shows about 300,000 distinct CDR3 sequences; 89% of them were found once. More than 0.15% of the sample is held by the ten biggest clonotypes.

What the authors observed across the whole study: The number of individuals in the TCR sequencing and HLA analysis was recognized as being relatively small.

This TCR came from a human donor with multiple sclerosis. The sample comprised CD8+ T cells from PBMCs. The rearrangement combines TRBV19 with TRBJ1-1, with a weak D call of TRBD1 (5 bases match). The CDR3 is CASSLGTPSTEAFF. The sequenced DNA: TGTGCCAGTAGTCTGGGGACGCCGAGCACTGAAGCTTTCTTT.